This T cell receptor (beta chain) comes out of a study of blood T cell repertoires in COVID-19. The count of this clone is one. The table came from immunoSEQ multiplex PCR; TCRdb's copy has only in-frame clones and leaves some out. Of approximately 300,000 clones listed, around 84% are singletons. The CDR3 length is 14 residues. Germline CDR1 SGDLS, CDR2 YYNGEE. The V end was cut by 4 bases, the J end by 5 bases, with 12 bases between. The receptor was derived from a woman between 18 and 29 years old who had recovered from COVID-19. This chain connects TRBV9 to TRBJ1-4, with D unresolved. The sequenced sample was PBMCs or T cells enriched from blood (not recorded which). The CDR3 region is CASSPLGTNEKLFF. In DNA, the CDR3 is TGTGCCAGCAGCCCCCTGGGCACGAATGAAAAACTGTTTTTT.